Listed below are T cell receptor beta chains from one sample, sequenced in a study of cytomegalovirus exposure and HLA in healthy donors. Clones were sequenced by immunoSEQ multiplex PCR, and TCRdb holds only the in-frame ones, with some missing. This sample has 120,000 or so clones, with more than 65% found just once. The source material was PBMCs. The receptors were sampled from a man younger than 30 in good health and CMV-seropositive. CDR3s include the opening cysteine and the closing phenylalanine or tryptophan. A D gene is named only where the DNA matches it firmly. Clone size appears in some rows only: once, few, many, or a class for an expanded clone.

>TRBV6-5|few|TRBJ1-2|NA
CASSEEKHYGYTF
TGTGCCAGCAGTGAGGAGAAGCACTATGGCTACACCTTC
>TRBV7-9|NA|TRBJ2-5|TRBD2
CASSSLTGLAGETQYF
TGTGCCAGCAGCTCTCTGACGGGACTAGCGGGGGAGACCCAGTACTTC
>TRBV30|once|TRBJ2-2|NA
CAWSVLSFEGGTGELFF
TGTGCCTGGAGTGTACTAAGCTTCGAAGGGGGCACCGGGGAGCTGTTTTTT
>TRBV2|NA|TRBJ1-1|NA
CASSGRDWGAFF
TGTGCCAGCAGTGGCAGGGATTGGGGAGCTTTCTTT
>TRBV10-1|NA|TRBJ2-2|NA
CASSSDKGELFF
TGCGCCAGCAGTTCGGACAAAGGGGAGCTGTTTTTT
>TRBV6-1|NA|TRBJ2-5|TRBD1
CASSRQGRSETQYF
TGTGCCAGCAGTAGACAGGGAAGATCGGAGACCCAGTACTTC
>TRBV7-2|once|TRBJ1-2|NA
CASSLQPGHRDRNYGYTF
TGTGCCAGCAGTTTACAGCCGGGGCACAGGGATCGTAACTATGGCTACACCTTC
>TRBV6-1|NA|TRBJ2-1|TRBD2
CASSPSGRAYNEQFF
TGTGCCAGCAGCCCTAGCGGGAGGGCCTACAATGAGCAGTTCTTC
>TRBV5-1|NA|TRBJ1-1|NA
CASSLGGGRLRNTEAFF
TGCGCCAGCAGCCTTGGGGGGGGGCGATTGAGGAACACTGAAGCTTTCTTT
>TRBV6-1|NA|TRBJ2-5|TRBD1
CASRTTGGWETQYF
TGTGCCAGCAGGACGACAGGGGGTTGGGAGACCCAGTACTTC
>TRBV5-6|NA|TRBJ1-5|TRBD1
CASSFQGARGAHQPQHF
TGTGCCAGCAGCTTCCAGGGGGCTAGAGGAGCCCATCAGCCCCAGCATTTT
>TRBV7-9|NA|TRBJ1-1|NA
CASSLVTLEDTEAFF
TGTGCCAGCAGCTTAGTGACACTGGAGGACACTGAAGCTTTCTTT
>TRBV18|once|TRBJ2-3|TRBD2
CASSPRLATSTDTQYF
TGTGCCAGCTCTCCGAGACTAGCCACTAGCACAGATACGCAGTATTTT
>TRBV6-1|NA|TRBJ2-7|TRBD2
CASSEGTSGYEQYF
TGTGCCAGCAGTGAAGGGACTAGCGGCTACGAGCAGTACTTC
>TRBV29-1|NA|TRBJ2-3|TRBD2
CSVHRGGTDTQYF
TGCAGCGTACACCGGGGGGGCACAGATACGCAGTATTTT
>TRBV11-2|NA|TRBJ2-6|NA
CASSPNWGPGANVLTF
TGTGCCAGCAGTCCAAACTGGGGGCCTGGGGCCAACGTCCTGACTTTC
>TRBV28|NA|TRBJ1-1|TRBD1
CASSFGNARGLGEAFF
TGTGCCAGCAGTTTCGGGAATGCCAGGGGGCTGGGTGAAGCTTTCTTT
>TRBV7-2|NA|TRBJ2-7|TRBD2
CASSFSGGAYEQYF
TGTGCCAGCAGCTTTAGCGGGGGGGCCTACGAGCAGTACTTC
>TRBV30|NA|TRBJ1-1|NA
CAWSVGGQLNTEAFF
TGTGCCTGGAGTGTGGGGGGGCAATTGAACACTGAAGCTTTCTTT
>TRBV5-6|few|TRBJ1-5|NA
CASSLGRDQPQHF
TGTGCCAGCAGCTTGGGCAGGGATCAGCCCCAGCATTTT
>TRBV5-4|NA|TRBJ2-7|TRBD2
CASKPGTSGSSHEQYF
TGTGCCAGCAAACCCGGGACTAGCGGGAGTAGTCACGAGCAGTACTTC
>TRBV7-9|NA|TRBJ2-7|NA
CASSLSARGRRAYEQYF
TGTGCCAGCAGCCTGAGCGCTCGTGGGCGGCGGGCCTACGAGCAGTACTTC
>TRBV7-9|once|TRBJ2-2|TRBD2
CASSYPPRGLARNTGELFF
TGTGCCAGCAGCTACCCACCTCGGGGACTAGCGAGAAACACCGGGGAGCTGTTTTTT
>TRBV13|NA|TRBJ2-7|NA
CASSFSGVSYEQYF
TGTGCCAGCAGCTTTTCAGGGGTCTCGTACGAGCAGTACTTC
>TRBV5-1|NA|TRBJ2-2|NA
CASRTGLLNTGELFF
TGCGCCAGTAGAACAGGGTTACTGAACACCGGGGAGCTGTTTTTT
>TRBV16|NA|TRBJ2-6|NA
CASSQYERSSGANVLTF
TGTGCCAGCAGCCAATACGAGCGCTCCTCTGGGGCCAACGTCCTGACTTTC
>TRBV27|NA|TRBJ2-3|TRBD2
CASSLSLAGPPLTDTQYF
TGTGCCAGCAGTTTATCCCTAGCGGGCCCTCCTCTCACAGATACGCAGTATTTT
>TRBV10-2|NA|TRBJ2-7|NA
CASSESTGTYEQYF
TGCGCCAGCAGTGAGTCAACAGGGACCTACGAGCAGTACTTC